These 13 T cell receptor beta chains were all obtained from the same sample, sequenced in a study of shared clonotypes between healthy human individuals. Sequencing used immunoSEQ multiplex PCR; TCRdb keeps in-frame clones, though not all of them. The sample yields approximately 440,000 clones, 77% seen once. The sample was PBMCs. The receptors here all came from a woman between 35 and 50 years old in good health. Some clones in this sample may be carry-over from other donors' samples.

For this clone: A far larger clone is one base from this, pointing to a likely read error. CDR3 DNA sequence: TGTGCCAGCAGTAGCGGGAAAGACTTGGGTACGCAGTATTTT. This gives the protein CASSSGKDLGTQYF. V is TRBV6-4 and J is TRBJ2-3; 7 bases align to TRBD2. Germline V gene sequence: CDR1 MRHNA, CDR2 SNTAGT. The V gene end was trimmed by 5 bases and the J gene end by 8 bases; junction bases not matched to a gene: 10. CDR3 length: 14 amino acids.

Worth noting for this clone: This is likely an artifact of a read error, given a far larger clone one base away. This sequence joins TRBV30 and TRBJ1-1, with TRBD1 as a possible D gene (6 bases). Germline values: CDR1 GTSNPN, CDR2 SVGIG (reference sequence). The CDR3 spans 14 residues. CDR3 amino acids: CAAGQRGGTNETFF. CDR3 DNA sequence: TGTGCCGCGGGACAAAGGGGGGGAACTAATGAAACTTTCTTT.

The V gene is TRBV5-4, the J gene TRBJ1-2; D remains ambiguous. The CDR3 extends over 12 amino acids. CDR1 SGHNT and CDR2 YYREEE come from the germline V gene (reference sequence). The germline V and J ends were trimmed by 2 bases and 8 bases, with 10 bases remaining between them. The CDR3 DNA follows: TGTGCCAGCAGCTTATCGTTACGGGGCTACACCTTC. It translates to CASSLSLRGYTF.

V is TRBV28 and J is TRBJ2-7; weak D call: TRBD2 (6 bases). Germline values: CDR1 MDHEN, CDR2 SYDVKM. Trimming cost V 4 bases and J 3 bases, with 16 bases left between them. This CDR3 has 15 amino acids. CDR3 DNA: TGTGCCAGCAGTTCCAACACTCGGGGGATCTACGAGCAGTACTTC. Amino acids: CASSSNTRGIYEQYF.

The chain combines TRBV5-6 with TRBJ2-1; TRBD2 aligns across 14 bases. Unmatched junction bases numbered 13, after V lost 4 bases and J lost 16 bases. Germline assignment: CDR1 SGHDT and CDR2 YYEEEE. This CDR3 contains 15 residues. CDR3 nucleotide sequence: TGTGCCAGCAGCCTCGGGACTAGCGGGAGTGAGAAGTACTTCTTC. This gives the protein CASSLGTSGSEKYFF. Drawing the rest from reference TRBV5-6 and TRBJ2-1, the complete variable domain is DAGVTQSPTHLIKTRGQQVTLRCSPKSGHDTVSWYQQALGQGPQFIFQYYEEEERQRGNFPDRFSGHQFPNYSSELNVNALLLGDSALYLCASSLGTSGSEKYFFGPGTRLTVL.

This clone was counted at least ten times. This rearrangement joins TRBV11-2 to TRBJ2-2; D is uncertain. The V end was cut by 1 base, the J end by 4 bases, with 7 bases between. This CDR3 spans 14 amino acids. Germline-derived CDR1 and CDR2 are SGHAT and FQNNGV. The DNA of the CDR3 is TGTGCCAGCAGCTTAGTTCGCGGCACCGGGGAGCTGTTTTTT. Protein product: CASSLVRGTGELFF.

A word on this clone: It differs at one base from a far larger clone, so likely a read error. This chain links TRBV5-5 with TRBJ2-7; tentatively, D is TRBD1 (6 bases). The CDR3 has 12 amino acids. From germline, CDR1 is SGHKS and CDR2 YYEKEE (reference sequence). V was cut by 3 bases and J by 4 bases, with 8 bases left in between. CDR3 bases: TGTGCCAGCAGCTCACAGGGTTACGAGCAGTACTTC. Residues: CASSSQGYEQYF.

As concerns this clone: A much larger clonotype is one base distant, so this may be a read error. CDR3 nucleotide sequence: TGTGCCCCCAGCCCAGGGGGCCCTGTTTACGAGCAGTACTTC. As protein: CAPSPGGPVYEQYF. The chain couples TRBV19 to TRBJ2-7; 8 positions match TRBD1. This CDR3 has 14 residues. J was trimmed by 4 bases and V by 11 bases; bases with no gene match: 13. Germline CDR1 is LNHDA and CDR2 is SQIVND (reference sequence).

The chain employs TRBV7-9 and TRBJ1-1; perhaps TRBD1 as D (5 bases). Trimming took 5 bases from V and 4 from J, leaving 11 bases between them. There are 13 residues in the CDR3. Germline CDR1 reads SEHNR; CDR2 reads FQNEAQ (reference sequence). The CDR3 region is CASSPRGPTEAFF. The CDR3, as DNA: TGTGCCAGCAGCCCGAGGGGACCCACTGAAGCTTTCTTT.

This chain uses TRBV5-1 with TRBJ1-1; tentatively, D is TRBD1 (5 bases). V was trimmed by 4 bases and J by 3 bases, leaving 13 bases between them. Germline V lookup: CDR1 SGHRS, CDR2 YFSETQ. The CDR3 extends over 14 amino acids. The CDR3 DNA follows: TGCGCCAGCAGCACGGATGGGGGTTACACTGAAGCTTTCTTT. It encodes CASSTDGGYTEAFF.

This chain uses TRBV7-9 with TRBJ2-6; the D gene could be TRBD1 or TRBD2 (7 bases each). The CDR3 covers 18 residues. Germline V gene sequence: CDR1 SEHNR, CDR2 FQNEAQ (reference sequence). V lost 5 bases and J 2 bases, leaving 19 bases between the germline ends. The CDR3 region is CASSGRDSPLPGANVLTF. CDR3 nucleotides: TGTGCCAGCAGCGGGAGGGACAGCCCCTTACCTGGGGCCAACGTCCTGACTTTC.

Comments on this clone: This sequence may be a read error, since a much larger clone differs from it by one base. This chain joins TRBV6-6 and TRBJ2-2; TRBD2 is a possible D gene (5 bases). The CDR3 has 16 amino acids. Germline assignment: CDR1 MNHNY and CDR2 SVGAGI (reference sequence). The chain's CDR3 is CASSYSTGKNIGELFF. CDR3 bases: TGTGCCAGCAGTTACTCTACCGGGAAAAACATCGGGGAGCTGTTTTTT.

This clone was observed many times. For the CDR3, the DNA is TGTGCCAGCAGTTTGACCAGGGTCACTGGAAACACCATATATTTT. This codes for CASSLTRVTGNTIYF. The rearrangement uses TRBV28 and TRBJ1-3, with a weak D call TRBD1 (5 bases). The CDR3 runs to 15 residues. Germline CDR1 reads MDHEN; CDR2 reads SYDVKM. V lost 3 bases and J lost 2, with 11 bases in between.